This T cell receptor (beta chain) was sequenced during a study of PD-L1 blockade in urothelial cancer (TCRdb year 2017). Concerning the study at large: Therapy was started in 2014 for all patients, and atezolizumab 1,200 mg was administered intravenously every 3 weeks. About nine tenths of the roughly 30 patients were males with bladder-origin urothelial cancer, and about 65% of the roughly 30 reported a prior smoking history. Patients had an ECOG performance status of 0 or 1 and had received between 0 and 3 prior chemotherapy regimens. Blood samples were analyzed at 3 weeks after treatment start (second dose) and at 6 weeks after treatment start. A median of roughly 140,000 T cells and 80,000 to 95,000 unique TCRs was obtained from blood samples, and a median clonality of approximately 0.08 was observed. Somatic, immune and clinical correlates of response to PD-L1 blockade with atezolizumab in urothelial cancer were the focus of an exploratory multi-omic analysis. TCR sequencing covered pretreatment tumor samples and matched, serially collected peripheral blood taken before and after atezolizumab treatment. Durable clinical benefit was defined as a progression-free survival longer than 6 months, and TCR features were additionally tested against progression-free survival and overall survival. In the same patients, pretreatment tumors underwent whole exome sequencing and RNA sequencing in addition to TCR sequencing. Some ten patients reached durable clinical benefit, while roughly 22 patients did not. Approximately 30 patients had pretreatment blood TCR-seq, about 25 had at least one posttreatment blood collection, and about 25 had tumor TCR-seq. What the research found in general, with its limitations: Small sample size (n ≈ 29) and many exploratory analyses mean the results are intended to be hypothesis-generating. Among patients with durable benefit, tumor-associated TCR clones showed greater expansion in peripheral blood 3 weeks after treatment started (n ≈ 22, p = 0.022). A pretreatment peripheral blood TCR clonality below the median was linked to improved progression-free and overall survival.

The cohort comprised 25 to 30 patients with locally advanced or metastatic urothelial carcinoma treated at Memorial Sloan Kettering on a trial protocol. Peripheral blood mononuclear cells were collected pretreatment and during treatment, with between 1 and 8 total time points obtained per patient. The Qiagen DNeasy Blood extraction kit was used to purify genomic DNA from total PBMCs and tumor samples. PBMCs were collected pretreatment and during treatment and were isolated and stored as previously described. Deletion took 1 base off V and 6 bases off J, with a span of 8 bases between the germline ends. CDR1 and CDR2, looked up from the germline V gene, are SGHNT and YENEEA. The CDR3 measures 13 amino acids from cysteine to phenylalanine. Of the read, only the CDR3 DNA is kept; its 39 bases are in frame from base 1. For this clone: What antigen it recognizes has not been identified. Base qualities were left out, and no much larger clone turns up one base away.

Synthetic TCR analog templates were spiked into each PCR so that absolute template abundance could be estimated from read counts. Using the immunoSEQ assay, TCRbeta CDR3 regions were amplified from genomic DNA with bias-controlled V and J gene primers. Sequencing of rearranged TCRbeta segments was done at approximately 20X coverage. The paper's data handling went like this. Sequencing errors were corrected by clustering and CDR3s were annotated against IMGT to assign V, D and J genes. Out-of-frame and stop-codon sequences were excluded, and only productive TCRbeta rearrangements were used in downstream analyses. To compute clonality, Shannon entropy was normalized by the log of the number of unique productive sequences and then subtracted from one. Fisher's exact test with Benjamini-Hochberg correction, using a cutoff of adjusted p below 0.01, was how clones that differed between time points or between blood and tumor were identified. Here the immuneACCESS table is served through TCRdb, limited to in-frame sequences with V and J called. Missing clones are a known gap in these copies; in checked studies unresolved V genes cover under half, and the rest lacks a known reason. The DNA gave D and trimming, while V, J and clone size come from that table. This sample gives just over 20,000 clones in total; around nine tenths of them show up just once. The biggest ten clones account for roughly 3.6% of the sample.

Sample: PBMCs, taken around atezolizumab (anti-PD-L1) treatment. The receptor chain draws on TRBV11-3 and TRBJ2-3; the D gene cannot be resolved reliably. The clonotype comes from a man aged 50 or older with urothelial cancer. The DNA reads TGTGCCAGCAGCTTAGTCCCGCGGGATACGCAGTATTTT. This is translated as CASSLVPRDTQYF.